This T cell receptor beta chain emerged from a study of T cells in Graves' hyperthyroidism and ophthalmopathy. There were TCR beta CDR3 regions amplified from RNA transcripts. An initial round of RT-PCR targeting the TCR CDR3 relied on the HTBI primer set. TCRdb redid the calling of the multiplex PCR reads with MiXCR, one entry per CDR3 protein. The data contain about 210,000 distinct CDR3 sequences, roughly 17% of them singletons. Germline CDR1 is MDHEN and CDR2 is SYDVKM. V lost 7 bases, J lost 7 bases, and 11 bases stayed unmatched. The CDR3 extends over 14 amino acids. The chain joins TRBV28 to TRBJ2-5, with 8 bases identical to TRBD1. The receptor's source is a man between 50 and 59 years old with Graves' hyperthyroidism. Material: blood. CDR3 in amino acids: CASIPDREDGTQYF. The CDR3 DNA reads TGTGCCAGCATTCCGGACAGGGAAGATGGGACCCAGTACTTC.